The next 8 T cell receptor beta chains were all read from a single sample in a study of cytomegalovirus exposure and HLA in healthy donors. Primers included in the PCR were 60 Vbeta and 13 Jbeta primers. Sequenced by immunoSEQ multiplex PCR; TCRdb stores in-frame clones only, minus some. The table records about 120,000 clones, 74% of them present only once. Sequencing was performed on PBMCs. These receptors all stem from a woman in her 50s in good health and CMV-seropositive.

The table lists this clone with a count of one. This chain connects TRBV10-3 to TRBJ2-2; a weak D match, TRBD1 (6 bases). Trimming shortened V by 7 bases and J by 0 bases, and 12 bases separated the two germline ends. The germline CDR1 and CDR2 sequences are ENHRY and SYGVKD. The CDR3 spans 15 residues. The CDR3 DNA sequence: TGTGCCATCATGGGGGCAGGGGCGAACACCGGGGAGCTGTTTTTT. Translated: CAIMGAGANTGELFF.

This chain links TRBV2 with TRBJ2-5; 7 nucleotides align to TRBD2. V lost 6 bases to trimming and J lost 7 bases; unmatched junction nucleotides: 5. The V gene's germline CDR1 is SNHLY and CDR2 FYNNEI. The CDR3 runs to 12 residues. CDR3 amino acids: CASRGGLGTQYF. The DNA of the CDR3 is TGTGCCAGCAGGGGAGGGCTAGGGACCCAGTACTTC.

The V and J genes are TRBV7-9 and TRBJ1-4; D is unclear. V gave up 5 bases and J gave up 0 bases, with 13 bases separating them. From germline, CDR1 is SEHNR and CDR2 FQNEAQ (reference sequence). The CDR3 is 16 amino acids. The CDR3 is CASSPQLPATNEKLFF. As DNA, the CDR3 is TGTGCCAGCAGCCCGCAGTTACCCGCAACTAATGAAAAACTGTTTTTT.

The V call is TRBV4-3, the J call TRBJ1-5; TRBD1 matches at 7 bases. CDR1 and CDR2 (germline): LGHNA, YSLEER. The length of the CDR3 is 17 residues. V lost 3 bases, J lost 6 bases, and 14 bases stayed unmatched. CDR3 in DNA: TGCGCCAGCAGCCAGGAAGCCGGGACAGTTGGCTTTCAGCCCCAGCATTTT. As protein: CASSQEAGTVGFQPQHF.

This clone was counted between two and nine times. The V and J genes are TRBV18 and TRBJ2-7; TRBD2 is a possible D gene (6 bases). The CDR3 extends over 15 amino acids. V was pared by 0 bases and J by 4 bases, with 13 bases between. Germline CDR1 is KGHSH and CDR2 is LQKENI. As DNA, the CDR3 is TGTGCCAGCTCACCACCCGGGACTGCACTTTACGAGCAGTACTTC. Translated: CASSPPGTALYEQYF.

CDR3 loop: CASSTLTGAYEQYF. CDR3 coding DNA: TGCGCCAGCAGCACCCTGACAGGGGCCTACGAGCAGTACTTC. The chain couples TRBV5-1 to TRBJ2-7; 8 bases agree with TRBD1. The CDR3 is 14 residues long. Trimming cost V 4 bases and J 2 bases; bases outside gene matches: 5. Germline CDR1 is SGHRS and CDR2 is YFSETQ.

The rearrangement links TRBV21-1 to TRBJ1-1; TRBD1 is taken as the D call from the table, unchecked against the DNA. TRBV21-1 is an annotated pseudogene. The CDR3 is 12 residues long. Here the CDR3 DNA reads TGTGCCAGTCAGTATTGGAACACTGAAGCTTTCTTT. Its protein product is CASQYWNTEAFF.

This clone occurred once. This rearrangement joins TRBV28 to TRBJ2-7, with TRBD1 matching 8 bases. This CDR3 region has 15 residues. The V gene's germline CDR1 is MDHEN and CDR2 SYDVKM. V was pared by 6 bases and J by 6 bases, with 13 bases of the junction left unmatched. Here the CDR3 DNA reads TGTGCCAGCAGCCGCCCGGACAGGGTAGGTGGCGAGCAGTACTTC. It codes for CASSRPDRVGGEQYF.